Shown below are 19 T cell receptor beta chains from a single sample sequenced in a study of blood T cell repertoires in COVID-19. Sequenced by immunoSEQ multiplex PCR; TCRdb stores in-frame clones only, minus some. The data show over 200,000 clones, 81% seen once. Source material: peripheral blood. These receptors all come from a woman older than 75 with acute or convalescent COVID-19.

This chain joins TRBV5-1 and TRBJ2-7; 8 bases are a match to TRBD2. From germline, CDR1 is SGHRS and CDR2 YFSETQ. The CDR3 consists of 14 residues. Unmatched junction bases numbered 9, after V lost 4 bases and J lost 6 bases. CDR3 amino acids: CASSRGGGRSEQYF. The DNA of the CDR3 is TGCGCCAGCAGCCGCGGCGGGGGGCGTAGCGAGCAGTACTTC.

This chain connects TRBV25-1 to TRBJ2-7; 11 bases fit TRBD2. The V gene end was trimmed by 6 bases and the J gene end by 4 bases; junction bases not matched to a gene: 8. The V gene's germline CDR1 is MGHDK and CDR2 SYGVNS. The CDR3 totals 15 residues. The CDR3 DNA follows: TGTGCCAGCAGACCCGGGACTAGCGGCAGATACGAGCAGTACTTC. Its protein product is CASRPGTSGRYEQYF.

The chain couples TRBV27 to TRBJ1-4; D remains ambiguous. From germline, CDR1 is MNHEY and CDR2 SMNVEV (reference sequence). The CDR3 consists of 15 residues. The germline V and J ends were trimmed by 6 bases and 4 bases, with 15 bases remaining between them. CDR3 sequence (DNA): TGTGCCAGCAGCCGCCGGTGGGAGGGTAATGAAAAACTGTTTTTT. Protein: CASSRRWEGNEKLFF.

As DNA, the CDR3 is TGTGCCAGCAGAGATCCCCGGACTCCTCCTAATGAGCAGTTCTTC. Residues: CASRDPRTPPNEQFF. The chain combines TRBV6-5 with TRBJ2-1; the D gene is possibly TRBD2 (5 bases). The CDR3 extends over 15 amino acids. Looked up from germline, CDR1 is MNHEY and CDR2 is SVGAGI. V was clipped by 6 bases and J by 7 bases, with 19 bases between them.

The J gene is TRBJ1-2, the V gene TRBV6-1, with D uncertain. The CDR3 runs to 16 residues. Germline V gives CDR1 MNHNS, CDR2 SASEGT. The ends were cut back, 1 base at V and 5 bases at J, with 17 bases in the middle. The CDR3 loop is CASSEGSRWQTYGYTF. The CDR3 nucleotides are TGTGCCAGCAGTGAAGGGTCTCGGTGGCAGACATATGGCTACACCTTC.

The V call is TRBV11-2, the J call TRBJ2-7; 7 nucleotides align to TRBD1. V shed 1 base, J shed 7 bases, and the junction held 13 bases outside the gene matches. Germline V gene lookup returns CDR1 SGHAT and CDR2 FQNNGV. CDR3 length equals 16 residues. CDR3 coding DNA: TGTGCCAGCAGCTTAGTAGGCTCCGGGACAGTAGGAGAGCAGTACTTC. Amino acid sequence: CASSLVGSGTVGEQYF.

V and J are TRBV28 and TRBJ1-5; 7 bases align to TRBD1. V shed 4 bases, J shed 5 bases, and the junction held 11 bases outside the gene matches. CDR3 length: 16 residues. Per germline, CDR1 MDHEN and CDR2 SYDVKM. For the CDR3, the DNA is TGTGCCAGCAGTTCTCAACCGGGACAGTCCTATCAGCCCCAGCATTTT. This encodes CASSSQPGQSYQPQHF.

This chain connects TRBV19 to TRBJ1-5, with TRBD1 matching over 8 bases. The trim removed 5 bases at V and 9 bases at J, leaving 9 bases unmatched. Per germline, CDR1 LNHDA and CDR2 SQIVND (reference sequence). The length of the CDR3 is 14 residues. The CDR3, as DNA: TGTGCCAGTAGTCCCGGACAGGGAGAGTGGCCCCAGCATTTT. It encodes CASSPGQGEWPQHF. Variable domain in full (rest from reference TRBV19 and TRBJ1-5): DGGITQSPKYLFRKEGQNVTLSCEQNLNHDAMYWYRQDPGQGLRLIYYSQIVNDFQKGDIAEGYSVSREKKESFPLTVTSAQKNPTAFYLCASSPGQGEWPQHFGDGTRLSIL.

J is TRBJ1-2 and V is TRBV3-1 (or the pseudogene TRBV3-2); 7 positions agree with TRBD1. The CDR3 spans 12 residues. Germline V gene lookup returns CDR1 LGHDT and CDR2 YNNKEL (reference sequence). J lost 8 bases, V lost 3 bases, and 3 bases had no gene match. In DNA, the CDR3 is TGTGCCAGCAGCCACAGGGGGAACGGCTACACCTTC. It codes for CASSHRGNGYTF.

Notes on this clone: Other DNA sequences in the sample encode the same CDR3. The CDR3 protein is CSARSDNEQFF. The CDR3 coding sequence is TGCAGTGCTAGGTCGGACAATGAGCAGTTCTTC. The J gene is TRBJ2-1, the V gene TRBV20-1; D gene uncertain. CDR1 DFQATT and CDR2 SNEGSKA come from the germline V gene (reference sequence). V gave up 3 bases and J gave up 5 bases, with 5 bases separating them. There are 11 residues in the CDR3.

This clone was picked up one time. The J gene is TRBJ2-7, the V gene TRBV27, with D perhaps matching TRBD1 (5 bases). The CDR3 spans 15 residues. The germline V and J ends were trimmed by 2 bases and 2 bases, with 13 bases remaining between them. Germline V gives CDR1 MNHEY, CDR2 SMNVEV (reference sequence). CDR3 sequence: CASSLRPGYPYEQYF. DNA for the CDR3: TGTGCCAGCAGTTTAAGGCCAGGGTATCCCTACGAGCAGTACTTC.

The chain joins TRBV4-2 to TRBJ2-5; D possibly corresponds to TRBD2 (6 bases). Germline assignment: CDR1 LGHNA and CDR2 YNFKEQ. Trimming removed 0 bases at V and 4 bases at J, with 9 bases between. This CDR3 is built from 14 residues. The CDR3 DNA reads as TGTGCCAGCAGCCAAGAGGAGGGTCGAGAGACCCAGTACTTC. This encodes CASSQEEGRETQYF.

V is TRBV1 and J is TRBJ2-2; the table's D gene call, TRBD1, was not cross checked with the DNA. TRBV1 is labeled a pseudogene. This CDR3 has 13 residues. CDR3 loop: CTSPTGSTGELFF. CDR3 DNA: TGCACCAGCCCTACAGGGAGCACCGGGGAGCTGTTTTTT.

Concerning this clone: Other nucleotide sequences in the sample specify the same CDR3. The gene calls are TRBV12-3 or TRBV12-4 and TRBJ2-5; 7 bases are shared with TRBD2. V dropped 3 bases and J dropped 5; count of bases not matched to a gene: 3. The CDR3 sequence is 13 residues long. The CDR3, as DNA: TGTGCCAGCAGTTTCAGCGGGGAGGAGACCCAGTACTTC. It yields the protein CASSFSGEETQYF.

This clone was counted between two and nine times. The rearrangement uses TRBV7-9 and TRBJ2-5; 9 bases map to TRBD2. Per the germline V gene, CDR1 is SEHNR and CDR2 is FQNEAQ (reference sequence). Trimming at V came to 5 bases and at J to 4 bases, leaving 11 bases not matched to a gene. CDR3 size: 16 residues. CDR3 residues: CASSPPFRTSAETQYF. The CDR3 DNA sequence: TGTGCCAGCAGCCCACCCTTCAGGACTAGCGCAGAGACCCAGTACTTC.

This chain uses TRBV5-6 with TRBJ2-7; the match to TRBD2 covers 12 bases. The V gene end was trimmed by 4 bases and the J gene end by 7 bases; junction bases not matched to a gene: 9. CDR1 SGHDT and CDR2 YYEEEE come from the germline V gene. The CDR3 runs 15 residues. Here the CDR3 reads CASSLLAGGPLEQYF. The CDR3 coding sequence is TGTGCCAGCAGCCTCCTAGCGGGAGGGCCGCTTGAGCAGTACTTC.

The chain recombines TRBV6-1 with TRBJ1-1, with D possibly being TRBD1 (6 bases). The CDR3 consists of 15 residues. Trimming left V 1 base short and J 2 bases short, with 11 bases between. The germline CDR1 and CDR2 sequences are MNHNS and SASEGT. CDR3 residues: CASSEDRDINTEAFF. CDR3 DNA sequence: TGTGCCAGCAGTGAAGACAGGGACATTAACACTGAAGCTTTCTTT.

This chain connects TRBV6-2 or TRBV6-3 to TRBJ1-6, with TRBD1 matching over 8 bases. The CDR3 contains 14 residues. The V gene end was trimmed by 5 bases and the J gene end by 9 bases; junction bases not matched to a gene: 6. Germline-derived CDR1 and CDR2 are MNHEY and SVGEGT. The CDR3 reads CASSLGTGISPLHF. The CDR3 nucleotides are TGTGCCAGCAGTCTCGGGACAGGTATTTCACCCCTCCACTTT.

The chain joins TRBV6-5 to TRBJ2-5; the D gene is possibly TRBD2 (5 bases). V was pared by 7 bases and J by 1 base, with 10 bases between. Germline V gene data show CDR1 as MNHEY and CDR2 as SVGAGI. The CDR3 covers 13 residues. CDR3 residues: CASTRRAQETQYF. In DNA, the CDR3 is TGTGCCAGCACCCGGCGGGCCCAAGAGACCCAGTACTTC.